Listed below are T cell receptor beta chains from one sample, sequenced in a study of vaccination effects on CD4 cells after COVID-19. Assay: immunoSEQ multiplex PCR; the TCRdb copy retains only in-frame clones and omits some. This table holds over 7,500 clones, 65% to 80% found once. For these receptors, no antigen is known. The sequences come from CD4+ T cells from PBMCs cultured with HCoV-229E spike peptides, collected before COVID-19 vaccination. All receptors come from a human donor who received a COVID-19 vaccine. Both conserved end residues are trimmed from each CDR3. Fields, in order: V gene, clone size, CDR3 protein. Size is omitted from some rows. Given values are once, few, many or a class for expanded clones.

TRBV15 | large | ATSRDNFGVLGNEQF
TRBV3-1/TRBV3-2 | - | ASSFNDQPQH
TRBV24-1 | once | ATSSAGTGLGGTEAF
TRBV13 | - | ASSLQGGPAQSPLH
TRBV6-5 | - | ASSYIPGTYEQY
TRBV20-1 | - | SAEWDYEQY
TRBV4-2 | - | ASSYGREGDTEAF
TRBV7-6 | - | ASSLASGTSGRGREGNEQF
TRBV4-1 | - | ASSQPGQGRKLF
TRBV30 | - | AWSGTGDFGETQY
TRBV7-9 | - | ASSLAGAQARSPLH
TRBV27 | - | ASCSGHRNSPLH
TRBV24-1 | - | ATSEGTSGNNEQF
TRBV5-1 | - | ASSLGANTGELF
TRBV9 | - | ASSDDRGGETQY
TRBV7-7 | - | ASSLGTSGSVETQY
TRBV4-1 | - | ASSPLDREGNQPQH
TRBV18 | - | ASSPDDRGTVTDTQY
TRBV6-6 | - | ASSYFDSTSTDTQY
TRBV9 | - | ASSISGRSGIRDEQF
TRBV5-1 | - | ASSLTTSGRASEQF
TRBV7-9 | once | ASRPMDPINEQF
TRBV5-5 | - | ASSTTAGMKTQY
TRBV6-4 | - | ASSPQGRSYNEQF
TRBV4-1 | few | ASSQAQGSSSYEQY
TRBV7-6 | - | ASSSPGQGAGNEQF
TRBV18 | - | ASSPSSENEKLF
TRBV4-1 | - | ASSRRGQRERVATNEKLF
TRBV5-4 | - | ASSLQGADEKLF
TRBV20-1 | - | SASGETQY
TRBV3-1/TRBV3-2 | - | ASSQRGGYEQY
TRBV3-1/TRBV3-2 | few | ASSQLSGLAGGGEQF
TRBV7-6 | - | ASSLAITGSTNEKLF
TRBV2 | - | ASSDLAYRNEQF
TRBV9 | few | ASSVDGRGNYGYT
TRBV5-1 | - | ASSRQAGEREETQY
TRBV6-5 | - | ASSWLGGARGGYT
TRBV30 | few | AWSRQTANQPQH
TRBV4-1 | - | ASSQDLVGVGYEQY
TRBV19 | - | ASSIGPPTDSRGTQY
TRBV5-1 | once | ASSLGQGSSPLH
TRBV3-1/TRBV3-2 | - | ASTVGESTEAF
TRBV6-5 | - | ASRSTNNQPQH
TRBV14 | - | ASIKIINTEAF
TRBV7-9 | - | ASSPRLAGAEDTQY
TRBV3-1/TRBV3-2 | - | ASSQDIPRAHNEQF
TRBV7-2 | - | ASSLYRGSGYEQY
TRBV18 | - | ASSPPSARANYGYT